The rows below give T cell receptor beta chains drawn from one sample of a study of cytomegalovirus exposure and HLA in healthy donors. Some clones are missing from TCRdb's copy, which holds only in-frame ones; the method was immunoSEQ multiplex PCR. The table records about 120,000 clones, over 60% of them present only once. The specimen sequenced was PBMCs. The receptors originated from a man between 35 and 55 years old in good health and CMV-seropositive. CDR3s include the opening cysteine and the closing phenylalanine or tryptophan. Each record gives: clone size, V gene, D gene, J gene, CDR3 protein, CDR3 DNA. The D gene is left open where the match is weak. Expanded clones are given a class, and other clones once, few, many or no size at all.

.	TRBV4-3	.	TRBJ1-6	CASSQDWDTSPLHF	TGCGCCAGCAGCCAAGATTGGGACACTTCACCCCTCCACTTT
.	TRBV2	TRBD2	TRBJ2-5	CVSIVIAGVAETQYF	TGTGTCAGCATTGTGATAGCGGGGGTCGCGGAGACCCAGTACTTC
few	TRBV18	.	TRBJ2-1	CASSPQRGYNEQFF	TGTGCCAGCTCACCACAACGGGGGTACAATGAGCAGTTCTTC
.	TRBV5-8	TRBD1	TRBJ2-5	CASSAGDRGVLETQYF	TGTGCCAGCAGCGCTGGGGACAGGGGGGTCCTAGAGACCCAGTACTTC
.	TRBV7-3	.	TRBJ2-3	CASSLAHNTDTQYF	TGTGCCAGCAGCTTAGCCCACAACACAGATACGCAGTATTTT
.	TRBV28	.	TRBJ2-3	CASSPPRTTDTQYF	TGTGCCAGCAGTCCCCCGCGGACTACAGATACGCAGTATTTT
.	TRBV11-3	TRBD1	TRBJ2-1	CASSPGTGAVASYNEQFF	TGTGCCAGCAGCCCCGGGACAGGGGCGGTAGCTTCCTACAATGAGCAGTTCTTC
.	TRBV19	TRBD2	TRBJ2-1	CASSRTSGGGNEQFF	TGTGCCAGTAGCCGGACTAGCGGGGGAGGCAATGAGCAGTTCTTC
few	TRBV2	TRBD1	TRBJ1-5	CASSRQGPGVNQPQHF	TGTGCCAGCAGTCGACAGGGGCCGGGGGTCAATCAGCCCCAGCATTTT
.	TRBV28	.	TRBJ1-6	CASSSSQGSRSPLHF	TGTGCCAGCAGTTCATCCCAGGGATCTCGGTCACCCCTCCACTTT
.	TRBV9	TRBD2	TRBJ2-4	CASSVGLAGGNIQYF	TGTGCCAGCAGCGTAGGGCTAGCGGGGGGAAACATTCAGTACTTC
.	TRBV27	.	TRBJ2-2	CASSPPRNTGELFF	TGTGCCAGCAGTCCCCCTAGGAACACCGGGGAGCTGTTTTTT
.	TRBV4-1	.	TRBJ2-2	CASSLRDRTGELFF	TGCGCCAGCAGCTTAAGAGACAGGACCGGGGAGCTGTTTTTT
.	TRBV2	TRBD1	TRBJ1-2	CASLRQGVDGYTF	TGTGCCAGCCTTCGACAGGGGGTTGATGGCTACACCTTC
.	TRBV14	.	TRBJ2-7	CASSQDVSRPRANSYEQYF	TGTGCCAGCAGCCAAGATGTGTCCCGTCCCAGGGCCAACTCCTACGAGCAGTACTTC
.	TRBV28	TRBD1	TRBJ1-4	CASSPDRGNEKLFF	TGTGCCAGCAGCCCCGACAGGGGTAATGAAAAACTGTTTTTT
.	TRBV7-3	TRBD1	TRBJ2-2	CASSLGTEKNTGELFF	TGTGCCAGCAGCCTAGGGACAGAGAAGAACACCGGGGAGCTGTTTTTT
.	TRBV18	TRBD1	TRBJ2-3	CASSPPLRGRTDTQYF	TGTGCCAGCTCACCACCGCTCAGGGGGCGGACAGATACGCAGTATTTT